These 12 T cell receptor beta chains share one sample of origin, sequenced in a study of cytomegalovirus exposure and HLA in healthy donors. Amplification used 60 Vbeta primers and 13 Jbeta primers. Assay: immunoSEQ multiplex PCR; the TCRdb copy retains only in-frame clones and omits some. In the table there are about 140,000 clones, roughly 80% of which are singletons. Sequencing used PBMCs. All receptors come from a man aged 18 to 30 in good health and CMV-seronegative.

The sample holds a few counts of this clone. The chain recombines TRBV4-1 with TRBJ2-2; TRBD2 might be the D (5 bases). Per the germline V gene, CDR1 is MGHRA and CDR2 is YSYEKL. Trimming left V 1 base short and J 6 bases short, with 6 bases between. The length of the CDR3 is 13 residues. CDR3 in amino acids: CASSQAGSGELFF. The CDR3 DNA reads TGCGCCAGCAGCCAAGCGGGGTCCGGGGAGCTGTTTTTT.

CDR3 protein: CAREKNPGQHYEQYF. The CDR3 DNA reads as TGTGCCAGGGAAAAAAACCCGGGACAGCATTACGAGCAGTACTTC. V usage is TRBV10-3 and J usage is TRBJ2-7, with 7 nucleotides matching TRBD1. From germline, CDR1 is ENHRY and CDR2 SYGVKD. This CDR3 is built from 15 residues. V lost 10 bases and J lost 4; bases outside the gene matches: 16.

The chain combines TRBV11-2 with TRBJ1-6; possibly TRBD1 for D (5 bases). The CDR3 runs 12 residues. The ends were cut back, 1 base at V and 10 bases at J, with 5 bases in the middle. CDR1 SGHAT and CDR2 FQNNGV come from the germline V gene. CDR3 nucleotides: TGTGCCAGCAGCTTAGGGGGCTCACCCCTCCACTTT. It encodes CASSLGGSPLHF.

This clone was observed a handful of times. V usage is TRBV6-6 and J usage is TRBJ1-4; D unresolved. CDR1 and CDR2 (germline): MNHNY, SVGAGI (reference sequence). V was clipped by 6 bases and J by 8 bases, with 13 bases between them. CDR3 size: 13 residues. The CDR3 bases are TGTGCCAGCAGAGTCTTGGGGAGGGAAAAACTGTTTTTT. Protein: CASRVLGREKLFF.

Written as DNA, the CDR3 is TGTGCCAGCAGTGACCAGACAGGGTCCAATCAGCCCCAGCATTTT. It yields the protein CASSDQTGSNQPQHF. This chain connects TRBV6-1 to TRBJ1-5, with 7 bases lining up with TRBD1. This CDR3 contains 15 residues. Germline CDR1 reads MNHNS; CDR2 reads SASEGT. J was trimmed by 3 bases and V by 3 bases; bases with no gene match: 5.

The J gene is TRBJ2-3, the V gene TRBV18; a possible D gene is TRBD1 (6 bases). Germline CDR1 reads KGHSH; CDR2 reads LQKENI. This CDR3 has 14 amino acids. V was clipped by 3 bases and J by 2 bases, with 9 bases between them. The CDR3 coding sequence is TGTGCCAGCTCACCGGACAGCATCACAGATACGCAGTATTTT. Protein: CASSPDSITDTQYF.

V gene TRBV6-5 combines with J gene TRBJ1-2; 8 bases are shared with TRBD1. CDR1 is MNHEY, CDR2 SVGAGI, per germline. Trimming took 6 bases from V and 4 from J; bases not matched to a gene: 7. The CDR3 loop spans 14 amino acids. In nucleotides, the CDR3 is TGTGCCAGCAGGTCTTCAGGGGGCGTCTATGGCTACACCTTC. Protein sequence: CASRSSGGVYGYTF.

The V gene is TRBV7-2, the J gene TRBJ2-1; TRBD1 agrees at 10 bases. CDR1 SGHTA and CDR2 FQGNSA come from the germline V gene. The CDR3 is 14 residues long. Trimming removed 5 bases from V and 6 bases from J; junction bases left unmatched: 4. The CDR3 loop is CASSRTGGINEQFF. CDR3 nucleotides: TGTGCCAGCAGCCGGACAGGGGGGATCAATGAGCAGTTCTTC. The full variable domain, in which reference TRBV7-2 and TRBJ2-1 provide the parts outside the CDR3, is GAGVSQSPSNKVTEKGKDVELRCDPISGHTALYWYRQSLGQGLEFLIYFQGNSAPDKSGLPSDRFSAERTGGSVSTLTIQRTQQEDSAVYLCASSRTGGINEQFFGPGTRLTVL.

This chain uses TRBV9 with TRBJ1-2; 8 nucleotides match TRBD1. Trimming cost V 3 bases and J 1 base; bases outside gene matches: 8. The CDR3 runs to 16 residues. The V gene's germline CDR1 is SGDLS and CDR2 YYNGEE. CDR3 sequence: CASSGGGTGGNYGYTF. CDR3 nucleotides: TGTGCCAGCAGCGGGGGGGGGACAGGAGGTAACTATGGCTACACCTTC.

In its sample, this clone was seen a few times. The chain carries TRBV5-6 and TRBJ1-1; 7 nucleotides match TRBD1. Germline trimming cut 2 bases from V and 3 bases from J; bases unmatched to any gene: 4. This CDR3 spans 14 amino acids. The germline gives CDR1 SGHDT, CDR2 YYEEEE. The CDR3 spells CASSFDRVDTEAFF. The CDR3 DNA is TGTGCCAGCAGCTTTGACAGGGTGGACACTGAAGCTTTCTTT.

The chain uses TRBV27 and TRBJ2-3; no clear D gene. Trimming pared 3 bases from V and 0 bases from J, leaving 10 bases between. This CDR3 has 15 amino acids. Germline CDR1 is MNHEY and CDR2 is SMNVEV (reference sequence). This CDR3 reads CASSFGRSSTDTQYF. As DNA, the CDR3 is TGTGCCAGCAGTTTTGGCAGATCTAGCACAGATACGCAGTATTTT.

This clone has only a few counts. The chain employs TRBV5-4 and TRBJ2-1; D call uncertain. V was pared by 0 bases and J by 2 bases, with 6 bases between. This CDR3 region has 14 residues. Germline V gene data show CDR1 as SGHNT and CDR2 as YYREEE (reference sequence). CDR3 bases: TGTGCCAGCAGCTTGGCCAAAACCTACAATGAGCAGTTCTTC. This gives the protein CASSLAKTYNEQFF.